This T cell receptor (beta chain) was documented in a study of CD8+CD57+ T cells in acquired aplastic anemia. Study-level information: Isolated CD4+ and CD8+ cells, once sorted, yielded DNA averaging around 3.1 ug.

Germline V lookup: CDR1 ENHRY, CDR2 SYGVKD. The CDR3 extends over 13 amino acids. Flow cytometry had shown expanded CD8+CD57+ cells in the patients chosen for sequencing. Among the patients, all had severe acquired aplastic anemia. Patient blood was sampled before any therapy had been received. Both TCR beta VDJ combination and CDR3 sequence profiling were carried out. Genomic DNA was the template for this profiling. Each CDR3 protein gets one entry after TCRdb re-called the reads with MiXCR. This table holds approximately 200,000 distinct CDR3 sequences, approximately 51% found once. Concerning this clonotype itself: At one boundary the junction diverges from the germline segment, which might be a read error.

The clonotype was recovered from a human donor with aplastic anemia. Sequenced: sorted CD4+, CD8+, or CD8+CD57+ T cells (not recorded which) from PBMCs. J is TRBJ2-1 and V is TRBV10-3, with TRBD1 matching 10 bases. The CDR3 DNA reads TGTGCCTTCAGAGACTACGACAGGGGGCGCAAGTTCTTC. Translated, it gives CAFRDYDRGRKFF.